These 29 T cell receptor beta chains were sequenced from one sample in a study of shared clonotypes between healthy human individuals. Method: immunoSEQ multiplex PCR; TCRdb's copy keeps in-frame clones and lacks some. The table includes 850,000 to 1,200,000 clones, roughly 80% detected once. The source material was memory CD4+ T cells sorted from blood. As for subset: CD45RA-negative fraction. Receptors originate from a man between 18 and 29 years old in good health.

V is TRBV30 and J is TRBJ1-1, with 9 bases that match TRBD1. This CDR3 region has 14 residues. The ends lost 3 bases at V and 4 bases at J; junction bases unmatched: 6. The V gene's germline CDR1 is GTSNPN and CDR2 SVGIG (reference sequence). CDR3 coding DNA: TGTGCCTGGAGGGGACAGGGTTATAGCACTGAAGCTTTCTTT. It encodes CAWRGQGYSTEAFF.

In this sample, this clone turned up once. This may stem from a read error, because a much larger clone lies one nucleotide away. Other DNA sequences in the same sample also yield this CDR3. The rearrangement uses TRBV6-1 and TRBJ2-2; the match to TRBD2 covers 8 bases. The CDR3 is 15 residues long. CDR1 and CDR2 from the germline V gene are MNHNS and SASEGT. CDR3 nucleotides: TGTGCCAGCAGCGAAGGAAGCGGGGGCCCCGGGGAGCTGTTTTTT. This gives the protein CASSEGSGGPGELFF.

The chain uses TRBV20-1 and TRBJ2-1, with a weak D call TRBD1 (5 bases). Deletions cut 4 bases from V and 4 bases from J, with 5 bases between. Germline-derived CDR1 and CDR2 are DFQATT and SNEGSKA (reference sequence). The CDR3 spans 11 residues. The CDR3 spells CSANRYNEQFF. The CDR3 DNA follows: TGCAGTGCTAACAGGTACAATGAGCAGTTCTTC.

This chain uses TRBV9 with TRBJ2-2; D is undetermined. Trimming removed 6 bases at V and 4 bases at J, with 13 bases between. The germline CDR1 and CDR2 sequences are SGDLS and YYNGEE. This CDR3 is built from 14 residues. The CDR3 nucleotides are TGTGCCAGCAACCAAGGTTTGGGCACCGGGGAGCTGTTTTTT. It yields the protein CASNQGLGTGELFF.

The chain has TRBV6-1 and TRBJ1-2; 7 nucleotides match TRBD1. Trimming removed 0 bases from V and 4 bases from J; junction bases left unmatched: 8. The CDR3 is 16 residues long. CDR1 and CDR2 (germline): MNHNS, SASEGT. CDR3 coding DNA: TGTGCCAGCAGTGAAGCCGCGAGGGGACAGATCTATGGCTACACCTTC. Its protein is CASSEAARGQIYGYTF.

This sequence joins TRBV4-1 and TRBJ1-6; tentative D call: TRBD1 (5 bases). This CDR3 spans 15 amino acids. In germline, CDR1 is MGHRA, CDR2 YSYEKL. Trimming took off 4 bases at V and 13 bases at J, with 20 bases between the two ends. The DNA for the CDR3 is TGCGCCAGCAGCCCCCTCTCCCCGGACATTGCGCCCCTCCACTTT. Translation gives CASSPLSPDIAPLHF.

The V call is TRBV6-5, the J call TRBJ2-5; 9 bases are shared with TRBD2. Germline V gene sequence: CDR1 MNHEY, CDR2 SVGAGI. The CDR3 totals 15 residues. Germline trimming cut 5 bases from V and 5 bases from J; bases unmatched to any gene: 9. The DNA of the CDR3 is TGTGCCAGCAGTCGTCCTGCGGGGGGGCGGGAGACCCAGTACTTC. Translated, it gives CASSRPAGGRETQYF.

This sequence joins TRBV5-1 and TRBJ2-1; TRBD1 matches 9 bases. The CDR3 covers 15 residues. V shed 1 base, J shed 7 bases, and the junction held 6 bases outside the gene matches. Looked up from germline, CDR1 is SGHRS and CDR2 is YFSETQ. CDR3 residues: CASSLRTGALNEQFF. The CDR3, as DNA: TGCGCCAGCAGCTTGAGGACAGGGGCACTGAATGAGCAGTTCTTC. Drawing the rest from reference TRBV5-1 and TRBJ2-1, the complete variable domain is KAGVTQTPRYLIKTRGQQVTLSCSPISGHRSVSWYQQTPGQGLQFLFEYFSETQRNKGNFPGRFSGRQFSNSRSEMNVSTLELGDSALYLCASSLRTGALNEQFFGPGTRLTVL.

This clone was found a few times. This chain joins TRBV28 and TRBJ1-5; no clear D. CDR3 size: 15 residues. V lost 5 bases to trimming and J lost 0 bases, with 11 bases between them. CDR1 and CDR2 from the germline V gene are MDHEN and SYDVKM. For the CDR3, the DNA is TGTGCCAGCAGTCGGGATTTTTATAGCAATCAGCCCCAGCATTTT. This codes for CASSRDFYSNQPQHF.

J is TRBJ2-3 and V is TRBV7-9; TRBD1 aligns across 7 bases. With 3 bases clipped from V and 0 bases from J, the junction kept 6 bases outside the gene matches. The CDR3 is made up of 16 amino acids. Germline V gene data show CDR1 as SEHNR and CDR2 as FQNEAQ (reference sequence). The CDR3 reads CASSFDMGQSTDTQYF. CDR3 nucleotides: TGTGCCAGCAGCTTTGACATGGGACAGAGCACAGATACGCAGTATTTT.

This clone ranks as medium-sized. The same CDR3 also results from other DNA sequences found in this sample. The J gene is TRBJ1-2, the V gene TRBV5-4; the D is unclear. Per germline, CDR1 SGHNT and CDR2 YYREEE (reference sequence). This CDR3 is 12 amino acids long. Trimming stripped 0 bases from V and 6 bases from J, with 6 bases between. The CDR3 region has the DNA TGTGCCAGCAGCTTGGACAGTAATGGCTACACCTTC. Amino acids: CASSLDSNGYTF.

This chain links TRBV30 with TRBJ2-5; D is undetermined. With 5 bases removed from V and 0 bases from J, the gap between germline ends came to 13 bases. The CDR3 sequence is 14 residues long. Germline V gene sequence: CDR1 GTSNPN, CDR2 SVGIG (reference sequence). CDR3 nucleotides: TGTGCCTGGCCGAGGTCCGGGTACCAAGAGACCCAGTACTTC. Its protein is CAWPRSGYQETQYF.

In regard to this clone: A read error may be the cause here, since a much bigger clone is one base away. The same CDR3 also results from other DNA sequences found in this sample. This chain connects TRBV6-1 to TRBJ1-1; 8 nucleotides match TRBD1. This CDR3 region has 13 residues. The V gene's germline CDR1 is MNHNS and CDR2 SASEGT. The V and J ends lost 6 bases and 1 base, in that order; junction bases with no gene match: 1. In DNA, the CDR3 is TGTGCCAGCAGCGGACAGGGGAACACTGAAGCTTTCTTT. Translating gives CASSGQGNTEAFF.

With regard to this clone: This sample also contains other DNA sequences that code for the same CDR3. J is TRBJ2-5 and V is TRBV19, with D hard to call. V gave up 1 base and J gave up 5 bases, with 8 bases separating them. Germline V lookup: CDR1 LNHDA, CDR2 SQIVND (reference sequence). This CDR3 has 13 amino acids. The CDR3: CASSIGGYETQYF. CDR3 in DNA: TGTGCCAGTAGTATAGGTGGCTACGAGACCCAGTACTTC.

The chain carries TRBV5-4 and TRBJ2-7; 7 nucleotides line up with TRBD1. Germline V lookup: CDR1 SGHNT, CDR2 YYREEE (reference sequence). J lost 6 bases, V lost 6 bases, and 9 bases had no gene match. This CDR3 is 13 amino acids long. CDR3 DNA: TGTGCCAGCAATTCAGGGGGTGGGGGCGAGCAGTACTTC. This codes for CASNSGGGGEQYF.

The rearrangement joins TRBV21-1 to TRBJ2-3; TRBD1 is taken as the D call from the table, unchecked against the DNA. TRBV21-1 is marked as a pseudogene. The CDR3 is 17 residues long. The CDR3 region has the DNA TGTGCCAGCAGCAAAGCCACAGGGGGCATCGGCACAGATACGCAGTATTTT. Translating it yields CASSKATGGIGTDTQYF.

This clone was recorded once. The J gene is TRBJ2-3, the V gene TRBV2; 11 bases match TRBD2. The CDR3 consists of 15 residues. The germline V gene encodes CDR1 SNHLY and CDR2 FYNNEI. The V segment lost 6 bases and the J segment 1 base; nucleotides outside the gene matches: 3. In nucleotides, the CDR3 is TGTGCCAGCAGGCAGGGACTAGCGGGCACAGATACGCAGTATTTT. This gives the protein CASRQGLAGTDTQYF.

The chain carries TRBV28 and TRBJ2-7, with D perhaps assigned TRBD1 or TRBD2 (5 bases each). CDR3 length: 13 amino acids. CDR1 and CDR2 (germline): MDHEN, SYDVKM. V gave up 9 bases and J gave up 8 bases, with 20 bases separating them. This chain's CDR3 is CARATWDGWKQYF. CDR3 sequence (DNA): TGTGCCAGAGCCACATGGGACGGATGGAAGCAGTACTTC.

This clone was seen a few times. The chain has TRBV5-3 and TRBJ1-5; D gene uncertain. TRBV5-3 has ORF status, its function being uncertain. With 6 bases removed from V and 3 bases from J, the gap between germline ends came to 31 bases. This CDR3 contains 20 residues. CDR3 loop: CARNVRAPLVVAALNQPQHF. CDR3 sequence (DNA): TGTGCCAGAAACGTCCGAGCGCCGCTTGTGGTGGCAGCCCTCAATCAGCCCCAGCATTTT.

V and J are TRBV6-7 and TRBJ2-7, with D perhaps TRBD1 or TRBD2 (6 bases each). TRBV6-7 is an ORF, and what it does is uncertain. Trimming left V 0 bases short and J 1 base short, with 16 bases between. The CDR3 contains 17 residues. The CDR3 is CASSYSDSQGGSYEQYF. The CDR3 coding sequence is TGTGCCAGCAGTTACTCGGATTCTCAAGGGGGGTCCTACGAGCAGTACTTC.

CDR3 in DNA: TGTGCCAGCTCACCAGCAGGGGCGCAGGACTATGGCTACACCTTC. Encoded protein: CASSPAGAQDYGYTF. V usage is TRBV18 and J usage is TRBJ1-2; D possibly corresponds to TRBD1 (6 bases). Germline CDR1 is KGHSH and CDR2 is LQKENI. Trimming stripped 2 bases from V and 3 bases from J, with 13 bases between. The CDR3 has 15 residues. The full variable domain, completed using reference TRBV18 and TRBJ1-2, is NAGVMQNPRHLVRRRGQEARLRCSPMKGHSHVYWYRQLPEEGLKFMVYLQKENIIDESGMPKERFSAEFPKEGPSILRIQQVVRGDSAAYFCASSPAGAQDYGYTFGSGTRLTVV.

J is TRBJ1-6 and V is TRBV6-5; D gene unclear. Trimming removed 4 bases at V and 9 bases at J, with 7 bases between. CDR1 and CDR2 (germline): MNHEY, SVGAGI. This CDR3 contains 12 residues. Written as DNA, the CDR3 is TGTGCCAGCAGTTTTCTTTCTTCACCCCTCCACTTT. Protein sequence: CASSFLSSPLHF.

The rearrangement links TRBV4-2 to TRBJ1-1; perhaps TRBD1 as D (6 bases). This CDR3 is built from 16 residues. Germline-derived CDR1 and CDR2 are LGHNA and YNFKEQ. Trimming took 5 bases from V and 3 from J, leaving 19 bases between them. DNA for the CDR3: TGTGCCAGCAGCAAACTTGCCAGGGGTTCGGACACTGAAGCTTTCTTT. This encodes CASSKLARGSDTEAFF.

This clone was recorded only once. This chain links TRBV7-9 with TRBJ2-5; D uncertain. The germline V gene encodes CDR1 SEHNR and CDR2 FQNEAQ (reference sequence). The CDR3 loop spans 14 amino acids. The V and J ends lost 3 bases and 5 bases respectively, with 13 bases between them. Here the CDR3 DNA reads TGTGCCAGCAGCTTCAATAGTGGGAAGGAGACCCAGTACTTC. Protein product: CASSFNSGKETQYF.

The chain uses TRBV9 and TRBJ2-7, with 7 bases lining up with TRBD1. The CDR3 covers 18 residues. V lost 0 bases to trimming and J lost 0 bases; unmatched junction nucleotides: 12. The germline V gene has CDR1 SGDLS and CDR2 YYNGEE. The DNA for the CDR3 is TGTGCCAGCAGCGTAGCCCCCTTTCTGGGACAGAGCTCCTACGAGCAGTACTTC. This sequence encodes CASSVAPFLGQSSYEQYF. Full variable domain (remainder filled in from reference TRBV9 and TRBJ2-7): DSGVTQTPKHLITATGQRVTLRCSPRSGDLSVYWYQQSLDQGLQFLIQYYNGEERAKGNILERFSAQQFPDLHSELNLSSLELGDSALYFCASSVAPFLGQSSYEQYFGPGTRLTVT.

The CDR3 region is CASSLRGRAGELFF. Here the CDR3 DNA reads TGTGCCAGCAGCTTAAGGGGGAGAGCCGGGGAGCTGTTTTTT. The V and J genes are TRBV7-2 and TRBJ2-2; D perhaps matches TRBD1 (6 bases). The germline CDR1 and CDR2 sequences are SGHTA and FQGNSA. V dropped 2 bases and J dropped 6 bases, with 10 bases sitting between them. CDR3 length: 14 residues.

This rearrangement joins TRBV2 to TRBJ1-5, with D perhaps TRBD1 (6 bases). The CDR3 is 14 amino acids. Germline loops: CDR1 SNHLY, CDR2 FYNNEI. The ends were cut back, 2 bases at V and 10 bases at J, with 15 bases in the middle. In nucleotides, the CDR3 is TGTGCCAGCAGTGAACAGGGGTCGGGGGATCCCCAGCATTTT. It codes for CASSEQGSGDPQHF. The complete variable domain, with remaining parts taken from reference TRBV2 and TRBJ1-5, reads EPEVTQTPSHQVTQMGQEVILRCVPISNHLYFYWYRQILGQKVEFLVSFYNNEISEKSEIFDDQFSVERPDGSNFTLKIRSTKLEDSAMYFCASSEQGSGDPQHFGDGTRLSIL.

This clone came up a few times. The chain links TRBV2 to TRBJ1-2, with a weak D call TRBD1 (5 bases). This CDR3 has 14 amino acids. CDR1 and CDR2 (germline): SNHLY, FYNNEI. Trimming pared 8 bases from V and 8 bases from J, leaving 21 bases between. CDR3 protein: CASHSKGTYGGYTF. CDR3 bases: TGTGCCAGCCATTCCAAAGGGACGTATGGAGGCTACACCTTC.

Details on this clone: The sample has other DNA sequences that encode this CDR3 too. This chain joins TRBV7-8 and TRBJ1-2; D perhaps matches TRBD1 (6 bases). The CDR3 loop spans 14 amino acids. With 1 base removed from V and 4 bases from J, the gap between germline ends came to 10 bases. Germline values: CDR1 SGHVS, CDR2 FQNEAQ. CDR3 nucleotides: TGTGCCAGCAGCTTAGGAGGGGGAACCTATGGCTACACCTTC. It yields the protein CASSLGGGTYGYTF. Variable domain in full (rest from reference TRBV7-8 and TRBJ1-2): GAGVSQSPRYKVAKRGQDVALRCDPISGHVSLFWYQQALGQGPEFLTYFQNEAQLDKSGLPSDRFFAERPEGSVSTLKIQRTQQEDSAVYLCASSLGGGTYGYTFGSGTRLTVV.